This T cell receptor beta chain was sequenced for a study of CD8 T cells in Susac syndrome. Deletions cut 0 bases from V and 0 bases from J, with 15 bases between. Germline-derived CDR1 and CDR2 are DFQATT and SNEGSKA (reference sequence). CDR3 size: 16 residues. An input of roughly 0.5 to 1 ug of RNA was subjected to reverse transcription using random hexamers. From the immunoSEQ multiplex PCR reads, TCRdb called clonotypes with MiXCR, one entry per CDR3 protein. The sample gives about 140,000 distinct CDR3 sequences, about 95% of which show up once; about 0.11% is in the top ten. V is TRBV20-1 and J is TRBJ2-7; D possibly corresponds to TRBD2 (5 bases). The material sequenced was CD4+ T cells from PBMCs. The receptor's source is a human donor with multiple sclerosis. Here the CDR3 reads CSARDPSRTVSYEQYF. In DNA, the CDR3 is TGCAGTGCTAGAGATCCCTCCCGGACTGTCTCCTACGAGCAGTACTTC.